This TCR beta chain was captured by sequencing in a study of T cell changes during pregnancy in multiple sclerosis. Germline CDR1 reads LNHDA; CDR2 reads SQIVND (reference sequence). The CDR3 loop spans 13 amino acids. The germline V and J ends were trimmed by 3 bases and 7 bases, with 10 bases remaining between them. This clone was counted a single time. Sequencing was performed with immunoSEQ multiplex PCR; in TCRdb, only in-frame clones are kept and a portion is missing. Of about 62,000 clones listed, 85% to 95% are singletons. The sequencing used CD8+ T cells from peripheral blood mononuclear cells, collected in the second trimester of pregnancy. The chain uses TRBV19 and TRBJ2-1; perhaps TRBD2 as D (5 bases). This clonotype was obtained from a female donor with multiple sclerosis, enrolled in a pregnancy study. This CDR3 is CASSIGTGNEQFF. The CDR3 nucleotides are TGTGCCAGTAGTATTGGTACGGGGAATGAGCAGTTCTTC.